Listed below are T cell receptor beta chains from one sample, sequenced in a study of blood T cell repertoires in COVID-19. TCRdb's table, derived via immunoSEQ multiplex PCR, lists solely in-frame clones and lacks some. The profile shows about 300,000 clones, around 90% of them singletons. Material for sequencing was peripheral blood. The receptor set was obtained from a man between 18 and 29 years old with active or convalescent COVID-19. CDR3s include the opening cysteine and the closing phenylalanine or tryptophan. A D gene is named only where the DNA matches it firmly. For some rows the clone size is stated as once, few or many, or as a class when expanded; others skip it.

cdr3_nt: TGTGCCAGCATTAATGACAGGGACGGCTACACCTTC; cdr3_aa: CASINDRDGYTF; v_call: TRBV6-6; clone_size: NA; d_call: TRBD1; j_call: TRBJ1-2
cdr3_nt: TGTGCCAGCAGGGACACCCGGAGAAACGAAAAACTGTTTTTT; cdr3_aa: CASRDTRRNEKLFF; v_call: TRBV6-5; clone_size: NA; d_call: NA; j_call: TRBJ1-4
cdr3_nt: TGCAGCGTCTTTAGCGGGGGGACCGACAATGAGCAGTTCTTC; cdr3_aa: CSVFSGGTDNEQFF; v_call: TRBV29-1; clone_size: NA; d_call: TRBD2; j_call: TRBJ2-1
cdr3_nt: TGTGCCAGCAGCTCCGACGGAGGAGAAAAACTGTTTTTT; cdr3_aa: CASSSDGGEKLFF; v_call: TRBV5-6; clone_size: NA; d_call: NA; j_call: TRBJ1-4
cdr3_nt: TGTGCCAGTAGTATAGTTCCGAGAACCTACAATGAGCAGTTCTTC; cdr3_aa: CASSIVPRTYNEQFF; v_call: TRBV19; clone_size: NA; d_call: NA; j_call: TRBJ2-1
cdr3_nt: TGTGCCAGTACTCGGACAGGGAGGCTGGACTTCTCTGGAAACACCATATATTTT; cdr3_aa: CASTRTGRLDFSGNTIYF; v_call: TRBV9; clone_size: NA; d_call: TRBD1; j_call: TRBJ1-3
cdr3_nt: TGCAGCGTTGAAGAAGGAGTCAGGGGTGAAGAGCAGTACTTC; cdr3_aa: CSVEEGVRGEEQYF; v_call: TRBV29-1; clone_size: NA; d_call: NA; j_call: TRBJ2-7
cdr3_nt: TGTGCCAGCAGCTTTGCCAGGCAAACCTACGAGCAGTACTTC; cdr3_aa: CASSFARQTYEQYF; v_call: TRBV12-1; clone_size: NA; d_call: NA; j_call: TRBJ2-7
cdr3_nt: TGCGCCAGCAGCTTGACAGGGGGTAATCAGCCCCAGCATTTT; cdr3_aa: CASSLTGGNQPQHF; v_call: TRBV5-1; clone_size: few; d_call: TRBD1; j_call: TRBJ1-5
cdr3_nt: TGTGCCAGTAGTATTGGGCAGGGACTAACCTACGAGCAGTACTTC; cdr3_aa: CASSIGQGLTYEQYF; v_call: TRBV19; clone_size: once; d_call: TRBD2; j_call: TRBJ2-7
cdr3_nt: TGTGCCATCACCCGACAGGGTGGTTATGGCTACACCTTC; cdr3_aa: CAITRQGGYGYTF; v_call: TRBV10-3; clone_size: NA; d_call: TRBD1; j_call: TRBJ1-2